This T cell receptor (beta chain) was documented in a study of T cell clusters in autoimmune cytopenias. This CDR3 region has 13 residues. One tube held mixed TRB-A and TRB-B primer pools for touch-down PCR. Reanalyzing the multiplex PCR reads, TCRdb keeps one entry per CDR3 protein, without DNA. The table gives 5,500 to 6,500 distinct CDR3 sequences; the top ten clones make up about 19% of it. TRB was amplified from about 250 ng of peripheral blood genomic DNA per sample. Study results and limitations: Comparing secondary cytopenia with chronic lymphocytic leukemia showed no cluster-lack signature, apparently masked by lymphoma repertoire.

This clonotype is classed as medium-sized (0.01 to 0.1%) by frequency. The antigen is undetermined. Sequenced: peripheral blood. This receptor was taken from a human donor with an autoimmune cytopenia or autoimmune hepatitis (not recorded which). V is TRBV12-3 or TRBV12-4 and J is TRBJ1-6; TCRdb designates TRBD1, a call that cannot be tested without DNA. CDR3 region: CASKTGRESPLHF.